Listed below are T cell receptor beta chains from one sample, sequenced in a study of T cell repertoires in cytomegalovirus infection. TCRdb analysed the reads with MiXCR anew, one entry per CDR3 protein. This table has some 800,000 distinct CDR3 sequences, 30% to 35% appearing once. The antigens these receptors bind are not known. This specimen consisted of cultured CD8+ T cells from PBMCs, obtained from culture after CMV antigen stimulation. The receptor set was obtained from a human donor in good health (CMV status not recorded). Some clones in this sample may be carry-over from other donors' samples. Both conserved end residues are part of each CDR3. A D gene is named only where the DNA matches it firmly. Clone size appears in some rows only: once, few, many, or a class for an expanded clone.

>once|TRBJ2-5|.|TRBV9
TGTGCCAGCAGCGTAGCTACAGTCAGTTGGTTAGAGACCCAGTACTTC
CASSVATVSWLETQYF
>.|TRBJ2-4|.|TRBV13
TGTGCCAGCAGCCCCGAGGAAGCCAAAAACATTCAGTACTTC
CASSPEEAKNIQYF
>many|TRBJ1-1|.|TRBV7-9
TGTGCCAGCAGCTTAGGGCCGACAGGATCTGAAGCTTTCTTT
CASSLGPTGSEAFF
>.|TRBJ1-2|.|TRBV7-9
TGTGCCAGCAGCACCCGGGGGGCCGTTCCCGGCTACACCTTC
CASSTRGAVPGYTF
>.|TRBJ2-5|.|TRBV27
TGTGCCAGCAGTTTAAAAGGTGGAGAGACCCAGTACTTC
CASSLKGGETQYF
>.|TRBJ2-6|.|TRBV6-1
TGTGCCAGCATAACCGCCAGGGGCGTTACAGGGGCCAACGTCCTGACTTTC
CASITARGVTGANVLTF
>.|TRBJ2-1|.|TRBV6-1
TGTGCCAGCAGTTTCGACCCGAGCTCCTACAATGAGCAGTTCTTC
CASSFDPSSYNEQFF
>few|TRBJ1-2|TRBD1|TRBV29-1
TGCAGCGTTGACCCCCGGGACAGAAACTTCAACTATGGCTACACCTTC
CSVDPRDRNFNYGYTF
>.|TRBJ2-5|.|TRBV6-6
TGTGCCAGCAGTTACCCGGAAGGAGGGGAGACCCAGTACTTC
CASSYPEGGETQYF
>.|TRBJ2-5|TRBD1|TRBV6-5
TGTGCCAGCAGTTACACAGGGACAGGGGGCAGGGAGACCCAGTACTTC
CASSYTGTGGRETQYF
>many|TRBJ2-1|.|TRBV5-1
TGCGCCAGCAGATTATTGGGCGGGGACACGAACTGGTACAATGAGCAGTTCTTC
CASRLLGGDTNWYNEQFF
>.|TRBJ2-7|TRBD2|TRBV10-2
TGCGCCAGCTTAGATAGGACTAGCGGTTACGAGCAGTACTTC
CASLDRTSGYEQYF
>few|TRBJ2-1|.|TRBV11-1
TGTGCCAGCGCCCCCGAGGAGAATGAGCAGTTCTTC
CASAPEENEQFF
>.|TRBJ2-7|TRBD1|TRBV20-1
TGCAGTGCATTAATCCGGGACAGGGCTTCCTACGAGCAGTACTTC
CSALIRDRASYEQYF